This TCR beta chain appears in the sequencing data of a study of blood T cell repertoires in COVID-19. This CDR3 is 15 amino acids long. CDR1 SEHNR and CDR2 FQNEAQ come from the germline V gene (reference sequence). With 5 bases removed from V and 3 bases from J, the gap between germline ends came to 14 bases. Measured with immunoSEQ multiplex PCR; TCRdb has only the in-frame clones, and not every one. The data hold approximately 440,000 clones, with 90% observed a single time. This receptor was identified in a man between 18 and 29 years old who had recovered from COVID-19. Sequencing was done on a sample of PBMCs or T cells enriched from blood (not recorded which). The J gene is TRBJ2-1, the V gene TRBV7-9; tentative D call: TRBD1 (6 bases). CDR3 DNA: TGTGCCAGCAGCGCCCCGGACAGAATCTACAATGAGCAGTTCTTC. Translation: CASSAPDRIYNEQFF.